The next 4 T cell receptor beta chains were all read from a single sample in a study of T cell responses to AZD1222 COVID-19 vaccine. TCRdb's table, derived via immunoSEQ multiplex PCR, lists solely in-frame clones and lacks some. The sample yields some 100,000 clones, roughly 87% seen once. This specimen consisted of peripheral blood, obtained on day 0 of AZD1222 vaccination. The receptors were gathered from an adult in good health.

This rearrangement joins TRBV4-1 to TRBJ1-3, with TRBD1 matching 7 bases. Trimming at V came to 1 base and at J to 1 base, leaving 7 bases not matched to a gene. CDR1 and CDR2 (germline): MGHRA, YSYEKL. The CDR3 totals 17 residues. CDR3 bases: TGCGCCAGCAGCCAAGGTAACAGGGGTCCTTCTGGAAACACCATATATTTT. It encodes CASSQGNRGPSGNTIYF.

The DNA for the CDR3 is TGTGCCACGGCGCGGGGACTGGAAGAGACCCAGTACTTC. Translated: CATARGLEETQYF. V usage is TRBV10-3 and J usage is TRBJ2-5, with D possibly being TRBD2 (6 bases). The CDR3 extends over 13 amino acids. V gave up 10 bases and J gave up 3 bases, with 15 bases separating them. Per germline, CDR1 ENHRY and CDR2 SYGVKD.

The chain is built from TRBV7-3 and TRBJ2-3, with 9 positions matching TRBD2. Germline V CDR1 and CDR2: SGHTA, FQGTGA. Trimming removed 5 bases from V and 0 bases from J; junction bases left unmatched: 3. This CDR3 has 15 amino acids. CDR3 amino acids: CASSPSGISTDTQYF. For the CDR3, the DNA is TGTGCCAGCAGCCCTAGCGGGATTAGCACAGATACGCAGTATTTT.

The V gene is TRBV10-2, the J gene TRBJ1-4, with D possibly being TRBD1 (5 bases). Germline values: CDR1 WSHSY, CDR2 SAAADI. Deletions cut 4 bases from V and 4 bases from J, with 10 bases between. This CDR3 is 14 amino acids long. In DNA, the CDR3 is TGCGCCAGCAGTGCTTCGGGACTTAATGAAAAACTGTTTTTT. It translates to CASSASGLNEKLFF.